This T cell receptor (beta chain) emerged from a study of a mutant IDH1 vaccine in newly diagnosed glioma. About the study: Patients arrived already treated with radiotherapy, temozolomide, or both, most having had both. General study results and limits: Vaccination elicited immune responses in roughly 93% of patients. Apparently, pseudoprogression bore no relation to changes among the top peripheral T cell clonotypes.

Stated time point: baseline, week 1 (first vaccination visit). Treatment of the sample: pre-vaccination baseline after standard-of-care therapy. Astrocytomas that were new, WHO grade 3 or 4, IDH1-mutant and ATRX-lost were present in the donors. The table came from immunoSEQ multiplex PCR; TCRdb's copy has only in-frame clones and leaves some out. The table has 70,000 to 95,000 clones, about 80% seen once. In regard to this clone: Its specificity is not known.

The V gene's germline CDR1 is MGHRA and CDR2 YSYEKL. The CDR3 is made up of 14 amino acids. V lost 4 bases to trimming and J lost 7 bases, with 13 bases between them. Sequencing used PBMCs, obtained from a glioma patient treated with radiotherapy, temozolomide or both. V and J are TRBV4-1 and TRBJ2-2; D uncertain. The sequence came from a man aged 35 to 55 with glioma. Some clones in this sample may be carry-over from other donors' samples. This CDR3 is CASSPATDHGELFF. The CDR3, as DNA: TGCGCCAGCAGCCCCGCCACAGATCACGGGGAGCTGTTTTTT.